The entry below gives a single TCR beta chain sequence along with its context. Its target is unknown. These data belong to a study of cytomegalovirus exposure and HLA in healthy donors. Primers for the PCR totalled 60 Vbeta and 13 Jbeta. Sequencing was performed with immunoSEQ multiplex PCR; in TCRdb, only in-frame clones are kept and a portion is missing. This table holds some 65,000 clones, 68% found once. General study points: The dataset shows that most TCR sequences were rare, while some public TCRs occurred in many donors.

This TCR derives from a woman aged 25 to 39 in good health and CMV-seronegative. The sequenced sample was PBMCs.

CDR3 nucleotides: TGTGCCAGCAGCCAGGACAGCACCTACGAGCAGTACTTC. It yields the protein CASSQDSTYEQYF. The rearrangement uses TRBV11-3 and TRBJ2-7, with D perhaps matching TRBD1 (6 bases). The CDR3 has 13 amino acids. Germline CDR1 SGHNT, CDR2 YENEEA. The V gene lost 5 bases and the J gene lost 2 bases, with 10 bases spanning the gap.